This T cell receptor beta chain derives from a study of T cell responses to AZD1222 COVID-19 vaccine. Study outcomes and limitations: White British ancestry dominated among donors, who included more females, and clonal diversity was possibly underestimated. Unmutated variant regions are reportedly targeted by nearly half of spike-specific TCRs.

A note on this clone: Its target is not known.

The germline V gene has CDR1 SGHVS and CDR2 FQNEAQ. V was shortened by 0 bases and J by 1 base, with 5 bases between the two germline ends. The CDR3 length is 14 residues. Sequenced by immunoSEQ multiplex PCR; TCRdb stores in-frame clones only, minus some. Of around 180,000 clones listed, almost 90% are singletons. The J gene is TRBJ2-3, the V gene TRBV7-8, with D possibly TRBD1 on 5 matching bases. The sequence came from an adult in good health. Sequenced material: peripheral blood, taken on day 0 of AZD1222 vaccination. CDR3 coding DNA: TGTGCCAGCAGCTTAGCGGGGCGCACAGATACGCAGTATTTT. The encoded protein is CASSLAGRTDTQYF. Using reference TRBV7-8 and TRBJ2-3 for the parts outside the CDR3, the full variable domain is GAGVSQSPRYKVAKRGQDVALRCDPISGHVSLFWYQQALGQGPEFLTYFQNEAQLDKSGLPSDRFFAERPEGSVSTLKIQRTQQEDSAVYLCASSLAGRTDTQYFGPGTRLTVL.